This note documents a single TCR beta chain sequence. This clonotype was observed at least ten times. Its antigen target is currently unknown. There are no base qualities to consult, and no much larger clone falls within one base. The method behind the library was PCR. The instrument given in TCRdb is Illumina HiSeq 2500. Molecular barcoding was employed in the preparation of TCR libraries, with unique molecular identifiers being used to normalize TCRbeta repertoire quantification. TCRdb applied fastp at Q25 and MiXCR to the public reads, then kept only in-frame beta chains. Rows are combined by CDR3 protein, so each entry shows the most common genes and DNA. For this sample the table gives 400,000 to 550,000 distinct CDR3 sequences, of which roughly a tenth were detected only once. In total, the top ten clones hold just over 2% of the sample. From its cysteine to its phenylalanine, the CDR3 spans 16 amino acids. Of all the DNA, just the CDR3 is kept, 48 bases in frame from base 1. V is pruned by 1 base and J by 8 bases, leaving 12 bases of the junction without a gene match. The germline V gene encodes CDR1 MGHRA and CDR2 YSYEKL.

Explained via the paper, the treatment or condition label denotes: allogeneic hematopoietic cell transplantation with graft depleted of TCRalphabeta T cells and CD19 B cells. Transplant recipients were children who received TCRalphabeta/CD19-depleted allogeneic hematopoietic cell grafts. The source of the sample is a study of T-cell reconstitution after alpha-beta-depleted transplantation in children listed by TCRdb under 2016. Study-level background: T-cell immune reconstitution after TCRalphabeta/CD19-depleted allogeneic hematopoietic cell transplantation in children was quantitatively tracked in the study by means of TCR repertoire profiling.

The paper as a whole reports these results and caveats: Hyperexpanded clone frequencies declined over subsequent months; after one year, T-cell counts and TCRbeta diversity were mostly attributed to newly produced T cells. The apparently early recovery of alphabetaT-cell counts about two months after transplant reportedly depended on only several hundred rapidly expanded clones that came from non-depleted graft cells. In some patients, the high TCRbeta diversity seen at day 60 was put down to recipient T cells and intrathymic progenitors that had survived conditioning.

The sequence came from a child between 2 and 9 years old with inherited bone marrow failure, due to receive a stem cell transplant. The chain uses TRBV4-1 and TRBJ2-7, with 9 junctional bases fitting TRBD2. The sequencing used PBMCs, collected before TCRalphabeta/CD19-depleted stem cell transplant. CDR3 sequence: CASSQALAGSRDQQYF. At the DNA level, the sequence is TGCGCCAGCAGCCAAGCCCTAGCGGGGAGTCGAGATCAGCAGTACTTC.